This TCR beta chain was identified during a study of OX40 agonist ivuxolimab in advanced cancers. Study-level background: The costimulatory receptor OX40 (CD134) was targeted by ivuxolimab, a fully human IgG2 agonistic monoclonal antibody. Intravenous ivuxolimab was administered to patients every 2 weeks at six dose levels: 0.01, 0.1, 0.3, 1.5, 3 and 10 mg/kg. Among the 50 to 55 dose-escalation patients, some 19 had hepatocellular carcinoma, about 15 melanoma, 9 renal cell carcinoma and 9 head and neck cancer. A male proportion of roughly 85% and a mean age of approximately 61 years, ranging from roughly 23 to 90, were recorded for the dose-escalation cohort. Patients were allowed to have had prior anti-PD-1, anti-PD-L1 or anti-CTLA-4 therapy, and 30% to 40% of the dose-escalation patients had been treated with checkpoint inhibitors. Three dose-escalation patients achieved partial responses, one with hepatocellular carcinoma and two with cutaneous melanoma. Peripheral TCRbeta sequencing was intended to test whether TCR sequence diversity was altered and clonal T-cell expansion was caused by ivuxolimab. The paper describes the monotherapy dose-escalation part (N of about 50 patients) of the phase I trial of ivuxolimab. What the authors observed across the whole study: Which antigens the clonally expanded peripheral T cells were specific for was not determined. Partial responders in the 0.1-3.0 mg/kg groups had among the lowest normalized peripheral clonal expansion, especially among CD8+ T cells. Low levels of normalized T-cell clonal expansion were also shown by some nonresponding patients. On average, CD8+ T cells showed more expanded clones than CD4+ T cells after ivuxolimab. At doses of 0.1 to 3.0 mg/kg, clonal expansion of both CD4+ and CD8+ T cells in blood was seen between baseline and week 6.

For sequencing of the TCRbeta CDR3 region, genomic DNA was extracted from the sorted cells. TCRbeta CDR3 regions were sequenced using the immunoSEQ Assay. Sourced from immuneACCESS, this table was stored by TCRdb with only in-frame sequences that have V and J called. A share of the clones is absent; for the studies checked, an unresolved V gene accounts for under half, and the remainder has no known explanation. Here the sample has roughly 49,000 clones; about 80% occur a single time. Roughly 3% of the sample is held by the ten biggest clonotypes. Points on this clone: Its recognized antigen is unknown. No base-level quality is on record; no much larger clone is a single base apart.

Clipping removes 0 bases from V and 1 base from J, with 11 as the unmatched junction base count. The CDR3, from cysteine to phenylalanine, totals 19 residues. The read is trimmed to its CDR3 DNA, 57 bases read in frame from base 1. For CDR1 and CDR2, the germline V gene lists SGHDN and FVKESK. The trial excluded patients who had a history of autoimmune disease or were on systemic immunosuppression. Peripheral blood for TCR sequencing was collected from all dose cohorts at baseline, on cycle 4 day 1, and on cycle 7 day 1. Samples were obtained from an open-label, multicenter, first-in-human phase I dose-escalation trial of ivuxolimab. Adults with locally advanced or metastatic head and neck squamous cell, hepatocellular, melanoma or renal cell carcinoma were enrolled in the trial. Before TCR sequencing, CD4+ T cells and CD8+ T cells from peripheral blood were sorted into separate populations.

The chain was built from TRBV14 and TRBJ2-1; TRBD1 fits 8 bases in the junction. The source material was CD4+ or CD8+ T cells sorted from blood, sampled in a trial of the OX40 agonist ivuxolimab. The source of this sequence is an adult with an advanced solid tumor such as melanoma, head and neck, liver or kidney cancer. The CDR3 reads CASSQDGSGRGLSYNEQFF. The bases are TGTGCCAGCAGCCAAGACGGCTCTGGCAGGGGGCTATCCTACAATGAGCAGTTCTTC.